This is a list of T cell receptor beta chains from one sample in a study of shared clonotypes between healthy human individuals. Generated by immunoSEQ multiplex PCR, the TCRdb table keeps only in-frame clones and is missing some. The data contain roughly 2,300,000 clones, under 95% of them singletons. What was sequenced was naive CD4+ T cells from PBMCs. These receptors were collected from a man aged 18 to 30 in good health. Some clones in this sample may be carry-over from other donors' samples. Each CDR3 is given with its conserved first and last residue. D genes are given only for firm matches. Some rows have no size entry. The others give once, few or many, or a class for an expanded clone.

.	TRBV29-1	.	TRBJ2-3	TGCAGCGTTGCGCGCAGGGATAGCACAGATACGCAGTATTTT	CSVARRDSTDTQYF
TRBD1	TRBV18	.	TRBJ2-7	TGTGCCAGCTCACCACAGGGGGCAATTAGCTACGAGCAGTACTTC	CASSPQGAISYEQYF
TRBD1	TRBV6-1	.	TRBJ1-1	TGTGCCAGCAGTGAATTTGGTCAGGGGGACACTGAAGCTTTCTTT	CASSEFGQGDTEAFF
.	TRBV6-6	.	TRBJ1-2	TGTGCCAGCAGTTTTAACAGGGCGCATGGCTACACCTTC	CASSFNRAHGYTF
.	TRBV5-1	.	TRBJ1-2	TGCGCCAGCAGCTTGGGGCCAGTTGGGTATGGCTACACCTTC	CASSLGPVGYGYTF
.	TRBV5-6	.	TRBJ1-1	TGTGCCAGCAGCTTCCGGAGCGTGGCGAACACTGAAGCTTTCTTT	CASSFRSVANTEAFF
TRBD2	TRBV4-2	.	TRBJ2-5	TGTGCCAGCAGCGCCCTAGCGGAAGAGACCCAGTACTTC	CASSALAEETQYF
.	TRBV19	.	TRBJ1-5	TGTGCCAGTAGTATATCTGTATGGCGGAGAACTAATAGCAATCAGCCCCAGCATTTT	CASSISVWRRTNSNQPQHF
.	TRBV30	.	TRBJ2-5	TGTGCCTGGAGTGTGGGGGGTCAAGAGACCCAGTACTTC	CAWSVGGQETQYF
TRBD1	TRBV4-1	few	TRBJ1-1	TGCGCCAGCAGCCAAGCTTTACAGGGGGTGAGGGGGAACACTGAAGCTTTCTTT	CASSQALQGVRGNTEAFF
TRBD1	TRBV5-1	.	TRBJ1-4	TGCGCCAGCAGCTTCATAGGACAGGGGAGTGAAAAACTGTTTTTT	CASSFIGQGSEKLFF
.	TRBV6-5	.	TRBJ1-5	TGTGCCAGCAGTACTGGCAATCAGCCCCAGCATTTT	CASSTGNQPQHF
TRBD1	TRBV27	.	TRBJ1-2	TGTGCCAGCAGTCAAACAGGGGGTGGAGGCTACACCTTC	CASSQTGGGGYTF
TRBD1	TRBV5-1	.	TRBJ2-6	TGCGCCAGCAGCCCAGACAGGGGGGGAGCCAACGTCCTGACTTTC	CASSPDRGGANVLTF
TRBD1	TRBV7-2	.	TRBJ2-1	TGTGCCAGCAGCTTGACAGGGGAGTCAGGGGAGTTCTTC	CASSLTGESGEFF
.	TRBV19	.	TRBJ2-7	TGTGCCAGTAGCCGGGGTTACGAGCAGTACTTC	CASSRGYEQYF
.	TRBV27	.	TRBJ2-2	TGTGCCAGCAGTTTATTTGCGGGCCTAGCGAACACCGGGGAGCTGTTTTTT	CASSLFAGLANTGELFF
.	TRBV5-3	.	TRBJ1-5	TGTGCCAGAGCTCGGGGGCAGTACAAGCCCGATAATAGCAATCAGCCCCAGCATTTT	CARARGQYKPDNSNQPQHF
TRBD1	TRBV19	.	TRBJ2-6	TGTGCCAGTAGTAGGGGGACAGGGGTGCCTGGGGCCAACGTCCTGACTTTC	CASSRGTGVPGANVLTF
.	TRBV11-2	.	TRBJ2-5	TGTGCCAGCAGCCAACAGGGACCAGAGACCCAGTACTTC	CASSQQGPETQYF
.	TRBV7-9	.	TRBJ2-3	TGTGCCAGCAGCCCCCGGGGGCTTCAAGATACGCAGTATTTT	CASSPRGLQDTQYF
.	TRBV7-9	.	TRBJ2-5	TGTGCCAGCAGCTCCTGGACAGTCCAAGAGACCCAGTACTTC	CASSSWTVQETQYF
.	TRBV28	.	TRBJ2-1	TGTGCCAGCAGTATAAACAATGAGCAGTTCTTC	CASSINNEQFF
.	TRBV5-1	.	TRBJ2-7	TGCGCCAGCAGCCCCTCCATAGGGGACGAGCAGTACTTC	CASSPSIGDEQYF